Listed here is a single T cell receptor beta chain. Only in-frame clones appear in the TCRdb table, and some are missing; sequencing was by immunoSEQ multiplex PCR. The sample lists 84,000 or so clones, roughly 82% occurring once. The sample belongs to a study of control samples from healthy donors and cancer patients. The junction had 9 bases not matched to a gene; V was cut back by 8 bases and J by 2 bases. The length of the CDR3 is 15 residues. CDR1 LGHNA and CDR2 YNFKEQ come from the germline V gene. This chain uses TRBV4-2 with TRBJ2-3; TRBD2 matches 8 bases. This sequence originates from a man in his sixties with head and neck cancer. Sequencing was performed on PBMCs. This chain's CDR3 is CASLLREGDTDTQYF. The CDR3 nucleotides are TGTGCCAGCCTACTACGGGAGGGAGACACAGATACGCAGTATTTT.